The 27 T cell receptor beta chains listed next were all sequenced from one sample in a study of graft-versus-host responses after intestinal transplantation (dated by TCRdb to 2020 to 2022). Library preparation employed the immunoSEQ multiplex PCR assay. The clones in this table, taken by TCRdb from immuneACCESS, are in-frame only. Not every clone is retained; where verified, under half of the shortfall comes from an unresolved V gene, and the cause of the rest is unknown. Present in this sample are under 4,000 clones, about 81% of which were seen just once. The ten largest clonotypes hold approximately 7% of the sample. Taken with the paper, the label for time point translates to: postoperative day 105 after intestinal transplantation (dayNNNN = postoperative day). Intraepithelial and lamina propria lymphocytes were isolated from graft specimens using dithiothreitol, EDTA incubations and collagenase D digestion.

This material consisted of ileum tissue, taken 105 days after intestinal transplantation. These receptors were collected from a human patient who received an intestinal transplant, so some T cells may come from the graft donor.

This sequence joins TRBV7-2 and TRBJ1-2; D ambiguous. Trimming cost V 5 bases and J 5 bases, with 15 bases left between them. The CDR3 covers 14 residues. The germline V gene has CDR1 SGHTA and CDR2 FQGNSA. The chain's CDR3 is CASSAAVPRYGYTF. For the CDR3, the DNA is TGTGCCAGCAGCGCCGCCGTCCCTAGATATGGCTACACCTTC.

The chain is built from TRBV12-5 and TRBJ2-2, with 12 bases fitting TRBD2. Per the germline V gene, CDR1 is LGHNT and CDR2 is FRNRAP. The J segment lost 6 bases and the V segment lost 4 bases, leaving 0 bases of the junction unmatched. The CDR3 length is 14 residues. CDR3 sequence (DNA): TGTGCTAGTGGTTCTAGCGGGAGGGCCGGGGAGCTGTTTTTT. It is translated as CASGSSGRAGELFF.

This chain uses TRBV11-3 with TRBJ2-7, with D tentatively TRBD1 (5 bases). CDR1 and CDR2 (germline): SGHNT, YENEEA. The ends were cut back, 5 bases at V and 4 bases at J, with 15 bases in the middle. This CDR3 is 14 amino acids long. The CDR3 DNA reads TGTGCCAGCAGCCCATTGGGTAGGGGTTACGAGCAGTACTTC. Its translation is CASSPLGRGYEQYF.

This chain links TRBV11-2 with TRBJ2-5, with 8 positions matching TRBD1. This CDR3 region has 13 residues. V shed 5 bases, J shed 4 bases, and the junction held 3 bases outside the gene matches. The germline V gene encodes CDR1 SGHAT and CDR2 FQNNGV. CDR3 in amino acids: CASSHDRGETQYF. In nucleotides, the CDR3 is TGTGCCAGCAGCCACGACAGGGGAGAGACCCAGTACTTC.

The chain carries TRBV5-1 and TRBJ2-2; 9 nucleotides align to TRBD1. J gave up 6 bases and V 4 bases, and 4 bases lay outside the gene matches. In germline, CDR1 is SGHRS, CDR2 YFSETQ. The length of the CDR3 is 14 residues. CDR3 in DNA: TGCGCCAGCAGCCCGAGGACAGGGGCCGGGGAGCTGTTTTTT. Its protein product is CASSPRTGAGELFF.

The chain is built from TRBV7-9 and TRBJ1-4; no clear D. CDR3 length: 15 amino acids. The V end was cut by 3 bases, the J end by 3 bases, with 11 bases between. Per the germline V gene, CDR1 is SEHNR and CDR2 is FQNEAQ (reference sequence). CDR3 amino acids: CASSFREGSNEKLFF. For the CDR3, the DNA is TGTGCCAGCAGCTTCCGGGAGGGATCTAATGAAAAACTGTTTTTT. The entire variable domain, with the rest obtained from reference TRBV7-9 and TRBJ1-4, is as follows: DTGVSQNPRHKITKRGQNVTFRCDPISEHNRLYWYRQTLGQGPEFLTYFQNEAQLEKSRLLSDRFSAERPKGSFSTLEIQRTEQGDSAMYLCASSFREGSNEKLFFGSGTQLSVL.

This clone was found once. V gene TRBV7-3 combines with J gene TRBJ2-1, with 14 bases aligning to TRBD2. This CDR3 has 19 residues. CDR1 and CDR2 from the germline V gene are SGHTA and FQGTGA. V trimming: 1 base; J trimming: 4 bases; junction bases outside the gene matches: 9. The CDR3 here is CASSLRGGLAGAEYNEQFF. The CDR3 bases are TGTGCCAGCAGCTTAAGAGGGGGACTAGCGGGGGCCGAATACAATGAGCAGTTCTTC.

This clone was recorded only once. V usage is TRBV5-4 and J usage is TRBJ2-1; D perhaps matches TRBD1 (5 bases). The germline V gene has CDR1 SGHNT and CDR2 YYREEE (reference sequence). The CDR3 extends over 16 amino acids. V was shortened by 0 bases and J by 3 bases, with 13 bases between the two germline ends. CDR3 protein: CASSLAEQVYYNEQFF. The CDR3 DNA reads TGTGCCAGCAGCTTGGCGGAACAGGTCTACTACAATGAGCAGTTCTTC.

The sample holds a few counts of this clone. CDR3: CAWRKRGITDTQYF. The CDR3, as DNA: TGTGCCTGGAGAAAACGGGGGATCACAGATACGCAGTATTTT. The V call is TRBV30, the J call TRBJ2-3; D possibly corresponds to TRBD2 (6 bases). The germline CDR1 and CDR2 sequences are GTSNPN and SVGIG (reference sequence). V was trimmed by 3 bases and J by 2 bases, leaving 12 bases between them. CDR3 length: 14 amino acids. The full variable domain, its missing parts supplied by reference TRBV30 and TRBJ2-3, is SQTIHQWPATLVQPVGSPLSLECTVEGTSNPNLYWYRQAAGRGLQLLFYSVGIGQISSEVPQNLSASRPQDRQFILSSKKLLLSDSGFYLCAWRKRGITDTQYFGPGTRLTVL.

V and J are TRBV5-4 and TRBJ2-3, with 7 bases identical to TRBD1. Germline CDR1 is SGHNT and CDR2 is YYREEE (reference sequence). The CDR3 totals 15 residues. Losses at the gene ends were 5 bases for V and 2 bases for J; bases not matched to a gene: 8. The CDR3 DNA reads as TGTGCCAGCAGTCAGAGGACAGGATACACAGATACGCAGTATTTT. Amino acid sequence: CASSQRTGYTDTQYF.

V and J are TRBV4-3 and TRBJ2-1; 11 bases fit TRBD2. The CDR3 is 16 residues long. The V gene's germline CDR1 is LGHNA and CDR2 YSLEER. V was pared by 4 bases and J by 3 bases, with 5 bases of the junction left unmatched. The CDR3 sequence is CASSRQLAGDYNEQFF. The CDR3 DNA sequence: TGCGCCAGCAGCCGCCAACTAGCGGGAGACTACAATGAGCAGTTCTTC.

This clone was seen only a few times. The chain recombines TRBV10-2 with TRBJ2-2; 11 nucleotides agree with TRBD2. The CDR3 is 16 residues long. Trimming took 7 bases from V and 1 from J; bases not matched to a gene: 5. Germline V gene sequence: CDR1 WSHSY, CDR2 SAAADI. The CDR3 reads CASKGLAGGNTGELFF. The CDR3, as DNA: TGCGCCAGCAAAGGCCTAGCGGGAGGGAACACCGGGGAGCTGTTTTTT.

The CDR3 region has the DNA TGTGCCAGCAGGACTAGCAGATCCTACAATGAGCAGTTCTTC. Residues: CASRTSRSYNEQFF. The chain is built from TRBV21-1 and TRBJ2-1; the D call in the table, TRBD2, was not verified against the DNA. TRBV21-1 is tagged as a pseudogene. The CDR3 is 14 amino acids.

CDR3 residues: CASSQASGGADTQYF. In DNA form, the CDR3 reads TGCGCCAGCAGCCAAGCTAGCGGGGGGGCAGATACGCAGTATTTT. The chain has TRBV4-1 and TRBJ2-3; 12 bases are shared with TRBD2. With 1 base clipped from V and 4 bases from J, the junction kept 0 bases outside the gene matches. The germline V gene encodes CDR1 MGHRA and CDR2 YSYEKL. This CDR3 spans 15 amino acids.

This clone was picked up one time. The gene calls are TRBV5-5 and TRBJ2-6; the match to TRBD2 covers 8 bases. The CDR3 is made up of 16 amino acids. CDR1 is SGHKS and CDR2 is YYEKEE in the germline V gene (reference sequence). The J segment lost 2 bases and the V segment lost 7 bases, leaving 8 bases of the junction unmatched. DNA for the CDR3: TGTGCCAGCGCCGGGAGGGTCTTGGCTGGGGCCAACGTCCTGACTTTC. It yields the protein CASAGRVLAGANVLTF. Full variable domain (outside the CDR3, taken from reference TRBV5-5 and TRBJ2-6): DAGVTQSPTHLIKTRGQQVTLRCSPISGHKSVSWYQQVLGQGPQFIFQYYEKEERGRGNFPDRFSARQFPNYSSELNVNALLLGDSALYLCASAGRVLAGANVLTFGAGSRLTVL.

V is TRBV12-5 and J is TRBJ2-2, with TRBD2 identical over 8 bases. The CDR3 length is 16 residues. Losses at the gene ends were 5 bases for V and 3 bases for J; bases not matched to a gene: 8. Germline CDR1 reads LGHNT; CDR2 reads FRNRAP. CDR3 loop: CASGTHSGVHTGELFF. CDR3 DNA: TGTGCTAGTGGTACCCATAGCGGGGTCCACACCGGGGAGCTGTTTTTT. The full variable domain, completed using reference TRBV12-5 and TRBJ2-2, is DARVTQTPRHKVTEMGQEVTMRCQPILGHNTVFWYRQTMMQGLELLAYFRNRAPLDDSGMPKDRFSAEMPDATLATLKIQPSEPRDSAVYFCASGTHSGVHTGELFFGEGSRLTVL.

Only one count was recorded for this clone. The chain uses TRBV5-4 and TRBJ2-7, with D possibly matching TRBD2 (6 bases). Trimming removed 4 bases at V and 4 bases at J, with 18 bases between. Germline-derived CDR1 and CDR2 are SGHNT and YYREEE (reference sequence). The CDR3 is 15 amino acids. DNA for the CDR3: TGTGCCAGCAGCAAAGCCGGGACTGCTTCTTACGAGCAGTACTTC. It is translated as CASSKAGTASYEQYF.

The gene calls are TRBV20-1 and TRBJ1-2; unclear D gene. The CDR3 loop spans 10 amino acids. Germline V gives CDR1 DFQATT, CDR2 SNEGSKA (reference sequence). With 0 bases removed from V and 7 bases from J, the gap between germline ends came to 3 bases. The CDR3 protein is CSAREFGYTF. The CDR3 DNA sequence: TGCAGTGCTAGAGAGTTTGGCTACACCTTC.

This chain joins TRBV5-1 and TRBJ2-7; 9 bases fit TRBD2. V trimming: 0 bases; J trimming: 2 bases; junction bases outside the gene matches: 3. Germline V gives CDR1 SGHRS, CDR2 YFSETQ. This CDR3 spans 15 amino acids. DNA of the CDR3: TGCGCCAGCAGCTTGGCTAGCGGGAAACCCTACGAGCAGTACTTC. Translation gives CASSLASGKPYEQYF.

V and J are TRBV19 and TRBJ1-5, with no clear D. Per the germline V gene, CDR1 is LNHDA and CDR2 is SQIVND (reference sequence). The CDR3 loop spans 14 amino acids. Deletions cut 1 base from V and 5 bases from J, with 9 bases between. The CDR3 sequence is CASSIAGSDQPQHF. As DNA, the CDR3 is TGTGCCAGTAGTATAGCGGGCAGTGATCAGCCCCAGCATTTT.

The chain recombines TRBV19 with TRBJ2-7; perhaps TRBD2 as D (6 bases). The germline CDR1 and CDR2 sequences are LNHDA and SQIVND (reference sequence). This CDR3 is built from 14 residues. V was trimmed by 7 bases and J by 2 bases, leaving 15 bases between them. In nucleotides, the CDR3 is TGTGCCAGTACCCCACACGGCGGGGCCTACGAGCAGTACTTC. It yields the protein CASTPHGGAYEQYF.

The chain carries TRBV4-2 and TRBJ2-1, with TRBD2 as a possible D gene (6 bases). The V gene's germline CDR1 is LGHNA and CDR2 YNFKEQ. CDR3 length: 17 amino acids. V lost 3 bases and J 0 bases, leaving 15 bases between the germline ends. CDR3 loop: CASSHLSGPLSYNEQFF. The CDR3 bases are TGTGCCAGCAGCCACCTAAGCGGGCCCCTCTCCTACAATGAGCAGTTCTTC.

This rearrangement joins TRBV5-1 to TRBJ2-7; TRBD2 might be the D (6 bases). This CDR3 spans 11 amino acids. Germline assignment: CDR1 SGHRS and CDR2 YFSETQ. Deletions cut 4 bases from V and 6 bases from J, with 8 bases between. The CDR3 is CASSPGSEQYF. The CDR3 DNA reads as TGCGCCAGCAGCCCCGGGAGCGAGCAGTACTTC. Based on the CDR3 plus reference TRBV5-1 and TRBJ2-7, the full variable domain is KAGVTQTPRYLIKTRGQQVTLSCSPISGHRSVSWYQQTPGQGLQFLFEYFSETQRNKGNFPGRFSGRQFSNSRSEMNVSTLELGDSALYLCASSPGSEQYFGPGTRLTVT.

The V gene is TRBV5-5, the J gene TRBJ2-1; D gene ambiguous. CDR1 is SGHKS, CDR2 YYEKEE, per germline (reference sequence). V was pared by 2 bases and J by 0 bases, with 9 bases between. The CDR3 covers 15 residues. CDR3 protein: CASSFMEGSYNEQFF. CDR3 DNA: TGTGCCAGCAGCTTCATGGAAGGCTCCTACAATGAGCAGTTCTTC.

CDR3 nucleotide sequence: TGTGCCAGCAGCTTGAGTCTAGCGGGAGATTATAACATTCAGTACTTC. As protein: CASSLSLAGDYNIQYF. The rearrangement joins TRBV5-4 to TRBJ2-4; 10 nucleotides agree with TRBD2. The V and J ends lost 1 base and 7 bases, in that order; junction bases with no gene match: 8. Germline V gene sequence: CDR1 SGHNT, CDR2 YYREEE (reference sequence). CDR3 size: 16 residues.

The chain employs TRBV6-5 and TRBJ2-1; the match to TRBD2 covers 11 bases. Trimming cost V 2 bases and J 7 bases; bases outside gene matches: 4. The CDR3 runs 15 residues. CDR1 and CDR2 from the germline V gene are MNHEY and SVGAGI. The chain's CDR3 is CASSYGGLAENEQFF. Written as DNA, the CDR3 is TGTGCCAGCAGTTACGGGGGACTAGCGGAGAATGAGCAGTTCTTC.

Regarding this clone: The sample carries other DNA sequences with the same CDR3. The chain couples TRBV2 to TRBJ2-5; D unclear. Per germline, CDR1 SNHLY and CDR2 FYNNEI. This CDR3 spans 12 amino acids. The V and J ends lost 6 bases and 2 bases respectively, with 7 bases between them. CDR3 in amino acids: CASSEQQETQYF. CDR3 nucleotides: TGTGCCAGCAGCGAACAACAAGAGACCCAGTACTTC.